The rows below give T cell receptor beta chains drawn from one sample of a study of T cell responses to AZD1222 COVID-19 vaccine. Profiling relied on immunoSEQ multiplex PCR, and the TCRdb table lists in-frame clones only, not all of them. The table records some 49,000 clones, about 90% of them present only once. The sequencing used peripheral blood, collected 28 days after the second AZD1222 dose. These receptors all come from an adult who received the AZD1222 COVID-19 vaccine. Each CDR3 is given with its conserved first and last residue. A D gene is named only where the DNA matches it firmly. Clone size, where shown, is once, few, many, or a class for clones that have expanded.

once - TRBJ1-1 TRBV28 CTNTEAFF TGCACAAACACTGAAGCTTTCTTT
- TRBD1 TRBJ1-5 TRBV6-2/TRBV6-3 CASSSSQGNQPQHF TGTGCCAGCAGTTCCTCACAGGGGAATCAGCCCCAGCATTTT
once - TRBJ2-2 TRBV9 CASSVAGETGELFF TGTGCCAGCAGCGTAGCAGGGGAAACCGGGGAGCTGTTTTTT
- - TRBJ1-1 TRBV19 CASSIGYPRSTEAFF TGTGCCAGTAGTATAGGCTACCCTCGGAGCACTGAAGCTTTCTTT
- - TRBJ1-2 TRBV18 CASSPPEGDYGYTF TGTGCCAGCTCACCACCGGAAGGGGACTATGGCTACACCTTC
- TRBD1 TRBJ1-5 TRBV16 CASSPFDRGNQPQHF TGTGCCAGCAGCCCCTTCGACAGGGGCAATCAGCCCCAGCATTTT
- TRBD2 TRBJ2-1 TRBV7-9 CASSLSLAGSYNEQFF TGTGCCAGCAGCCTCTCCCTAGCGGGCTCCTACAATGAGCAGTTCTTC
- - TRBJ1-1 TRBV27 CASSTGFEAFF TGTGCCAGCAGTACAGGGTTTGAAGCTTTCTTT
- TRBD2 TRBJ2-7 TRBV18 CASSPMTSGTYYEQYF TGTGCCAGCTCACCTATGACTAGCGGGACTTACTACGAGCAGTACTTC
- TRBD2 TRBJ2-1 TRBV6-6 CASSYSTRGGNEQFF TGTGCCAGCAGTTACTCTACCCGGGGGGGCAATGAGCAGTTCTTC
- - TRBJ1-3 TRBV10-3 CASGPRGLSSGNTIYF TGTGCCTCCGGGCCCCGGGGGCTAAGCTCTGGAAACACCATATATTTT
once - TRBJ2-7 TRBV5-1 CASSLDFGGHTSEQYF TGCGCCAGCAGCTTGGATTTCGGGGGCCATACCAGCGAGCAGTACTTC
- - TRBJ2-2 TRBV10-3 CAIRGGNWFPGELFF TGTGCCATCAGGGGCGGGAACTGGTTCCCCGGGGAGCTGTTTTTT
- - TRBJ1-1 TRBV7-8 CASSPMNTEAFF TGTGCCAGCAGCCCCATGAACACTGAAGCTTTCTTT
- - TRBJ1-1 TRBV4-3 CASRTTNGGVTEAFF TGCGCCAGCAGAACGACAAATGGGGGAGTCACTGAAGCTTTCTTT
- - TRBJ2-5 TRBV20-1 CSASQETQYF TGCAGTGCTTCCCAAGAGACCCAGTACTTC
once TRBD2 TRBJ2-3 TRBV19 CASSMVLAGGKDTQYF TGTGCCAGTAGTATGGTGCTAGCGGGAGGAAAAGATACGCAGTATTTT
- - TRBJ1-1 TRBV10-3 CAISVVGLDTEAFF TGTGCCATCAGTGTGGTGGGGCTTGACACTGAAGCTTTCTTT
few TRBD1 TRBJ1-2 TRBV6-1 CASSEAATGAYGYTF TGTGCCAGCAGTGAAGCGGCGACAGGGGCCTATGGCTACACCTTC
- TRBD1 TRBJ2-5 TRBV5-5 CASSSRYRGAETQYF TGTGCCAGCAGCTCAAGATACAGGGGTGCGGAGACCCAGTACTTC
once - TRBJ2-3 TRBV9 CASSVDLGGDTQYF TGTGCCAGCAGCGTAGATCTGGGAGGAGATACGCAGTATTTT
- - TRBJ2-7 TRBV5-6 CASSLEWAWDEQYF TGTGCCAGCAGCTTGGAGTGGGCCTGGGACGAGCAGTACTTC
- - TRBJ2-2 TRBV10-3 CAISGGYTGELFF TGTGCCATCAGTGGAGGGTACACCGGGGAGCTGTTTTTT
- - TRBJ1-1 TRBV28 CASFEGWRNTEAFF TGTGCCAGCTTCGAGGGGTGGAGGAACACTGAAGCTTTCTTT
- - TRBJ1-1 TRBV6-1 CASSERRGNTEAFF TGTGCCAGCAGTGAACGCCGAGGGAACACTGAAGCTTTCTTT
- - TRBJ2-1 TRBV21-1 CASSKPTGTSGSVSYNEQFF TGTGCCAGCAGCAAACCGACCGGGACTAGCGGGAGCGTATCCTACAATGAGCAGTTCTTC
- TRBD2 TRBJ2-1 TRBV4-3 CASSPQTSGSYNEQFF TGCGCCAGCAGCCCCCAAACTAGCGGGAGTTACAATGAGCAGTTCTTC
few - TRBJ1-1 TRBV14 CASSTENTEAFF TGTGCCAGCAGTACAGAGAACACTGAAGCTTTCTTT
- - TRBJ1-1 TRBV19 CASRPWLMNTEAFF TGTGCCAGTAGGCCGTGGCTCATGAACACTGAAGCTTTCTTT
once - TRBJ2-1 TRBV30 CAWSVQRTGNEQFF TGTGCCTGGAGTGTCCAGCGGACGGGGAATGAGCAGTTCTTC
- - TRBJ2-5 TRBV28 CASRPAVETQYF TGTGCCAGCAGGCCGGCCGTAGAGACCCAGTACTTC
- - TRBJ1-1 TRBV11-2 CASSLDRDTEAFF TGTGCCAGCAGCTTAGACCGGGACACCGAAGCTTTCTTT
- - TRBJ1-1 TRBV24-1 CATTRQSEAFF TGTGCCACCACCAGACAGTCTGAAGCTTTCTTT
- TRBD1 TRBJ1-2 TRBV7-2 CASSLAGQGANYGYTF TGTGCCAGCAGCTTAGCGGGACAGGGGGCTAACTATGGCTACACCTTC
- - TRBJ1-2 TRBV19 CASSITTGGGGYTF TGTGCCAGTAGTATAACGACTGGCGGAGGCGGCTACACCTTC
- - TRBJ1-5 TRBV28 CASSYYHRSSNQPQHF TGTGCCAGCAGTTACTACCACAGGTCTTCCAATCAGCCCCAGCATTTT
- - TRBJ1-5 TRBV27 CASSSLGSSPTKPQHF TGTGCCAGCAGTTCTCTAGGCAGCTCACCCACCAAGCCCCAGCATTTT
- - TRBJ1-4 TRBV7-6 CASSLVAVLNEKLFF TGTGCCAGCAGCTTAGTGGCGGTTCTTAATGAAAAACTGTTTTTT
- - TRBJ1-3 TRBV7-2 CASSFRGAPGNTIYF TGTGCCAGCAGCTTTCGGGGGGCGCCTGGAAACACCATATATTTT
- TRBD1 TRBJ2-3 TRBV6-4 CASSQQGQITDTQYF TGTGCCAGCAGTCAACAGGGACAGATAACAGATACGCAGTATTTT
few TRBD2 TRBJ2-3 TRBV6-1 CASSELPTSGRTDTQYF TGTGCCAGCAGTGAACTCCCAACTAGCGGGCGCACAGATACGCAGTATTTT